One and the same sample provided the 3 T cell receptor beta chains below, sequenced in a study of T cell responses to AZD1222 COVID-19 vaccine (dated by TCRdb to the early 2020s). Library generation was performed with the immunoSEQ multiplex PCR assay. Here the immuneACCESS table is served through TCRdb, limited to in-frame sequences with V and J called. Missing clones are a known gap in these copies; in checked studies unresolved V genes cover under half, and the rest lacks a known reason. Recorded for this sample are roughly 120,000 clones; less than 90% of them occurred a single time. The ten largest clonotypes hold around 1.7% of the sample. The time point label for this specimen denotes: baseline before first vaccination. Here the sequenced sample was peripheral blood, taken on day 0 of AZD1222 vaccination. All receptors derive from an adult in good health.

This clone is a singleton in its sample. V gene TRBV5-1 combines with J gene TRBJ2-6; no clear D gene. Per the germline V gene, CDR1 is SGHRS and CDR2 is YFSETQ. There are 15 residues in the CDR3. The V gene lost 4 bases and the J gene lost 0 bases, with 8 bases spanning the gap. The CDR3 loop reads CASSPSRSGANVLTF. The DNA for the CDR3 is TGCGCCAGCAGCCCGTCTCGCTCTGGGGCCAACGTCCTGACTTTC.

The chain couples TRBV4-1 to TRBJ1-1; no reliable D call. The germline V and J ends were trimmed by 1 base and 0 bases, with 6 bases remaining between them. CDR3 length equals 14 residues. Looked up from germline, CDR1 is MGHRA and CDR2 is YSYEKL. The CDR3 DNA sequence: TGCGCCAGCAGCCAAGGACATATGAACACTGAAGCTTTCTTT. It specifies CASSQGHMNTEAFF.

V is TRBV30 and J is TRBJ2-3, with D possibly TRBD1 on 6 matching bases. V lost 2 bases and J lost 4, with 13 bases in between. Germline V gene lookup returns CDR1 GTSNPN and CDR2 SVGIG (reference sequence). The CDR3 contains 14 residues. This chain's CDR3 is CAWSTGSGADTQYF. The CDR3 nucleotides are TGTGCCTGGAGTACAGGGTCAGGGGCAGATACGCAGTATTTT. Supplemented by reference TRBV30 and TRBJ2-3, the full variable domain reads SQTIHQWPATLVQPVGSPLSLECTVEGTSNPNLYWYRQAAGRGLQLLFYSVGIGQISSEVPQNLSASRPQDRQFILSSKKLLLSDSGFYLCAWSTGSGADTQYFGPGTRLTVL.